The source of this TCR beta chain is a study of CD8 T cells in ankylosing spondylitis. Trimming cost V 8 bases and J 8 bases, with 18 bases left between them. The CDR3 contains 13 residues. Ten or more counts support this clonotype. Its target is not known. Quantitative 5'-RACE with molecular barcodes generated TCR beta libraries. TCRdb redid the calling of the 5' RACE reads with MiXCR, one entry per CDR3 protein. The data contain about 840,000 distinct CDR3 sequences, around 11% of them seen just once; the ten biggest clones take up approximately 0.51%. Notes on the study in general: Peripheral blood samples showed relatively rare disease-linked clones, and these clones were CD8+. Clones linked to disease were reported to show significant enrichment in matched ankylosing spondylitis synovial fluid. There was a TCR beta motif, made of several highly homologous variants, that appeared characteristic of ankylosing spondylitis blood. A subset of motif variants has previously been described in the synovial fluid and blood of reactive arthritis.

This TCR derives from a male donor with ankylosing spondylitis. The specimen sequenced was blood, either unsorted or a sorted T cell fraction (not recorded which). This rearrangement joins TRBV12-3 or TRBV12-4 to TRBJ1-2; unclear D gene. In nucleotides, the CDR3 is TGTGCCAGCCAGTTCGATAATGCAGCCGGCTACACCTTC. Translated: CASQFDNAAGYTF.